Listed below are T cell receptor beta chains from one sample, sequenced in a study of OX40 agonist ivuxolimab in advanced cancers. Using immunoSEQ multiplex PCR, the repertoire was profiled, and TCRdb retains in-frame clones only, with some absent. The table includes roughly 67,000 clones, roughly 90% detected once. The starting material was CD4+ or CD8+ T cells sorted from blood, obtained in a trial of the OX40 agonist ivuxolimab. These receptors all stem from an adult with an advanced solid tumor such as melanoma, head and neck, liver or kidney cancer. CDR3s include the opening cysteine and the closing phenylalanine or tryptophan. The D gene is left open where the match is weak. The size of a clone is reported for some rows only, either as once, few or many, or as a class for expanded clones.

CASSMTGAGNTIYF,TGTGCCAGTAGTATGACAGGAGCTGGAAACACCATATATTTT,-,TRBV19,TRBJ1-3,-
CSVQGAYEQYF,TGCAGTGTGCAGGGGGCCTACGAGCAGTACTTC,TRBD1,TRBV20-1,TRBJ2-7,-
CAWRRQINEKLFF,TGTGCCTGGAGACGCCAGATTAATGAAAAACTGTTTTTT,-,TRBV30,TRBJ1-4,-
CASRPWTSGGGTQYF,TGTGCCAGCAGACCCTGGACTAGCGGGGGCGGTACGCAGTATTTT,TRBD2,TRBV6-6,TRBJ2-3,once
CASRAVRPNQPQHF,TGTGCCAGTAGGGCCGTCCGGCCCAATCAGCCCCAGCATTTT,-,TRBV19,TRBJ1-5,-
CASSTRDRANGYTF,TGTGCCAGCAGCACCCGGGACAGGGCAAATGGCTACACCTTC,TRBD1,TRBV7-8,TRBJ1-2,-
CASSEGPNQETQYF,TGTGCCAGCAGTGAAGGACCAAACCAAGAGACCCAGTACTTC,-,TRBV2,TRBJ2-5,-
CASSIQGAGNEQFF,TGTGCCAGTAGTATCCAGGGGGCTGGAAATGAGCAGTTCTTC,TRBD1,TRBV19,TRBJ2-1,-
CASSPVQGNEKLFF,TGTGCCAGCTCACCAGTACAGGGAAATGAAAAACTGTTTTTT,-,TRBV18,TRBJ1-4,once
CASSLDAGLETQYF,TGTGCCAGCAGCTTGGACGCAGGTTTGGAGACCCAGTACTTC,-,TRBV5-5,TRBJ2-5,-
CASGREPRTGANVLTF,TGTGCCAGCGGGAGGGAACCCAGAACTGGGGCCAACGTCCTGACTTTC,TRBD2,TRBV2,TRBJ2-6,-
CASGGEGVRYGYTF,TGTGCCAGCGGGGGGGAAGGGGTCCGCTATGGCTACACCTTC,-,TRBV6-5,TRBJ1-2,-
CASSLGGVSGANVLTF,TGTGCCAGCAGCTTGGGCGGAGTATCTGGGGCCAACGTCCTGACTTTC,-,TRBV7-3,TRBJ2-6,-
CASSREGLAAVEQYF,TGCGCCAGCAGCCGGGAGGGACTAGCTGCTGTCGAGCAGTACTTC,TRBD2,TRBV5-1,TRBJ2-7,-
CASVGGNEQYF,TGTGCCAGCGTGGGGGGCAACGAGCAGTACTTC,-,TRBV7-9,TRBJ2-7,-
CASSTLGVSNQPQHF,TGTGCCAGTAGTACGTTGGGGGTGAGCAATCAGCCCCAGCATTTT,-,TRBV19,TRBJ1-5,few
CASSYAAGTEAFF,TGTGCCAGCAGTTATGCCGCAGGCACTGAAGCTTTCTTT,-,TRBV6-5,TRBJ1-1,-
CASSPSGRAHEQFF,TGTGCCAGCTCTCCTAGCGGGAGGGCCCATGAGCAGTTCTTC,TRBD2,TRBV18,TRBJ2-1,-
CASSLRGNYNEQFF,TGTGCCAGTAGTTTGCGGGGGAACTACAATGAGCAGTTCTTC,TRBD2,TRBV19,TRBJ2-1,few
CASSQKTALGYNEQFF,TGTGCCAGCAGTCAAAAGACAGCCTTAGGGTACAATGAGCAGTTCTTC,-,TRBV28,TRBJ2-1,-
CASSQGSANQPQHF,TGTGCCAGCAGCCAAGGGAGTGCGAATCAGCCCCAGCATTTT,-,TRBV14,TRBJ1-5,-
CASSREQGPIQYF,TGCGCCAGCAGCCGTGAACAGGGCCCCATTCAGTATTTT,-,TRBV5-1,TRBJ2-3,-
CASSMGGREKLFF,TGTGCCAGCAGTATGGGGGGCCGAGAAAAACTGTTTTTT,-,TRBV6-1,TRBJ1-4,-
CASSVDSNQPQHF,TGCGCCAGCAGCGTAGATAGCAATCAGCCCCAGCATTTT,-,TRBV5-1,TRBJ1-5,-
CASRRLAGAFNEQFF,TGTGCCAGCAGGAGACTAGCGGGAGCCTTCAATGAGCAGTTCTTC,TRBD2,TRBV27,TRBJ2-1,few
CASSSDSGRTEAFF,TGTGCCAGCAGTTCTGACAGCGGTCGCACTGAAGCTTTCTTT,-,TRBV25-1,TRBJ1-1,-
CASIPTGAPYGYTF,TGTGCCAGCATTCCGACAGGGGCCCCCTATGGCTACACCTTC,TRBD1,TRBV6-5,TRBJ1-2,-
CASSPSRTSASNEQFF,TGCGCCAGCAGCCCATCCCGGACTAGCGCGTCCAATGAGCAGTTCTTC,TRBD2,TRBV4-1,TRBJ2-1,-
CASSPAGLAGGETQYF,TGTGCCAGCTCACCTGCGGGACTAGCGGGAGGAGAGACCCAGTACTTC,TRBD2,TRBV18,TRBJ2-5,once
CASSKQTGTSRQPQHF,TGTGCCAGTAGTAAGCAAACCGGGACCTCCAGACAGCCCCAGCATTTT,-,TRBV19,TRBJ1-5,once
CASSGYRGKNTEAFF,TGCGCCAGCAGCGGGTACAGGGGGAAAAACACTGAAGCTTTCTTT,TRBD1,TRBV5-1,TRBJ1-1,-
CASSQGSQGSYEQYF,TGTGCCAGCAGCCAAGGTAGCCAGGGGTCCTACGAGCAGTACTTC,-,TRBV4-2,TRBJ2-7,-